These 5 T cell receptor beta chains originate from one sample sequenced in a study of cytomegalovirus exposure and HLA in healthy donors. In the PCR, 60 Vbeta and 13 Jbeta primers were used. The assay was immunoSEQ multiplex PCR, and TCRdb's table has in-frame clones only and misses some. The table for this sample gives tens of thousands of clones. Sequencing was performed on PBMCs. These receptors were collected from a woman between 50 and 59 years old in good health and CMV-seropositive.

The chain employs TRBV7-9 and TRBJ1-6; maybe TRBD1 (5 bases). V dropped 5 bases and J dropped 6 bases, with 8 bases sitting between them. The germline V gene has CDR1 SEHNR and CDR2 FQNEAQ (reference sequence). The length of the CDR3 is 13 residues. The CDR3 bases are TGTGCCAGCAGCACGGACATTAATTCACCCCTCCACTTT. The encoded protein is CASSTDINSPLHF.

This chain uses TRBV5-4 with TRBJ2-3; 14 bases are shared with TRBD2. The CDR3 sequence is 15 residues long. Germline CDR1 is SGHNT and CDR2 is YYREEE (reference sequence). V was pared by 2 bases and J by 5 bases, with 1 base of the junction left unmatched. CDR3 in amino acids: CASSFGLAGGDTQYF. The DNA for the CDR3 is TGTGCCAGCAGCTTTGGACTAGCGGGGGGAGATACGCAGTATTTT.

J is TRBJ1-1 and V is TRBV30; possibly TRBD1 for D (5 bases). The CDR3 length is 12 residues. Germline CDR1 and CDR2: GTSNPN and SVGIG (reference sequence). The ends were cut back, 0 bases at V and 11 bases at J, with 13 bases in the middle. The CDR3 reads CAWSVRAPWAFF. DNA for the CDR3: TGTGCCTGGAGTGTCAGGGCCCCCTGGGCTTTCTTT.

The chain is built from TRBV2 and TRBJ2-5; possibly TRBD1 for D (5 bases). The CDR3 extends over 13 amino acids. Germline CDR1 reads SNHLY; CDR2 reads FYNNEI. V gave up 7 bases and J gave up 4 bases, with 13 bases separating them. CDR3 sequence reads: CASKGELVETQYF. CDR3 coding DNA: TGTGCCAGCAAAGGGGAATTAGTAGAGACCCAGTACTTC.

The CDR3 spells CSVDPKALAGVNEQFF. The CDR3 region has the DNA TGCAGCGTTGATCCCAAGGCCCTAGCGGGAGTCAATGAGCAGTTCTTC. The chain carries TRBV29-1 and TRBJ2-1, with 10 positions matching TRBD2. The germline gives CDR1 SQVTM, CDR2 ANQGSEA. The V gene end was trimmed by 3 bases and the J gene end by 6 bases; junction bases not matched to a gene: 11. The CDR3 loop spans 16 amino acids.